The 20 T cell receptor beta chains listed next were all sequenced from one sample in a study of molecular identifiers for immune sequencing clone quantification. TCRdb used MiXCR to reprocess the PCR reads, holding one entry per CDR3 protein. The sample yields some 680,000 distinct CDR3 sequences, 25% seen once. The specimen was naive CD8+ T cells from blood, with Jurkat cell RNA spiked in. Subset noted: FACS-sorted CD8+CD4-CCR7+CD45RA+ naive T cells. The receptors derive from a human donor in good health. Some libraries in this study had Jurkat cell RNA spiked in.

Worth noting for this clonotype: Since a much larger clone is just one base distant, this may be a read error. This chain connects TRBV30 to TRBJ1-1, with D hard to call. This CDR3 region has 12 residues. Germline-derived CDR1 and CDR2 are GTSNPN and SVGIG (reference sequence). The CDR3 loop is CAGSRRVTEAFF. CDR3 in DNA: TGTGCCGGGAGTCGGAGGGTCACTGAAGCTTTCTTT.

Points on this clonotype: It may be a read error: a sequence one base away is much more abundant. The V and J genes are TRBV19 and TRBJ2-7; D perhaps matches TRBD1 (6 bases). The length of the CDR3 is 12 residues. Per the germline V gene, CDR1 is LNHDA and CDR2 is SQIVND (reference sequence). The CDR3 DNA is TGTGCCAGTAGTAAGGACAGCTACGCGCAGTACTTC. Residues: CASSKDSYAQYF.

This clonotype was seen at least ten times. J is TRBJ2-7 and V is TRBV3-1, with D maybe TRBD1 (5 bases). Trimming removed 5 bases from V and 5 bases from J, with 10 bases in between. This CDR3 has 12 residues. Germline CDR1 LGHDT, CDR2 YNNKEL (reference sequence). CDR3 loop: CASSALGHEQYF. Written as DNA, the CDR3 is TGTGCCAGCAGCGCCCTGGGGCACGAGCAGTACTTC.

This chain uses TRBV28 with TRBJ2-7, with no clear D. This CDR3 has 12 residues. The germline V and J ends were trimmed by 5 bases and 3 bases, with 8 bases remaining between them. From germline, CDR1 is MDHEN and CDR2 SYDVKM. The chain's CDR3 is CASSGIDYEQYF. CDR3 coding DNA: TGTGCCAGCAGTGGAATAGACTACGAGCAGTACTTC.

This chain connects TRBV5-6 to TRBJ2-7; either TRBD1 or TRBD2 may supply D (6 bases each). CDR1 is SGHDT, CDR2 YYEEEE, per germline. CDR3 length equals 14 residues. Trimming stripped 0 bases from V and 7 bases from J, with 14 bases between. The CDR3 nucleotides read TGTGCCAGCAGCTTGGAGTGGGGGGCGCGAGAGCAGTACTTC. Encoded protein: CASSLEWGAREQYF.

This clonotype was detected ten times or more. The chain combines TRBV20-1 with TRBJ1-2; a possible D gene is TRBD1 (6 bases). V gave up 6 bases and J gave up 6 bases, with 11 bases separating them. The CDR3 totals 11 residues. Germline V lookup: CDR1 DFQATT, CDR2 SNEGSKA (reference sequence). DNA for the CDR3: TGCAGTGCCAGGACAGAGAATGGCTACACCTTC. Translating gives CSARTENGYTF.

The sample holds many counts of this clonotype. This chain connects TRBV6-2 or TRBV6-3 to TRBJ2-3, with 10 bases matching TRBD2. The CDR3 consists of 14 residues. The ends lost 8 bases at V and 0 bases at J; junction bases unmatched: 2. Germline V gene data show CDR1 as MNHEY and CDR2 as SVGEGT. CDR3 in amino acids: CASGLAASTDTQYF. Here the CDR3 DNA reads TGTGCCAGCGGACTAGCGGCTAGCACAGATACGCAGTATTTT.

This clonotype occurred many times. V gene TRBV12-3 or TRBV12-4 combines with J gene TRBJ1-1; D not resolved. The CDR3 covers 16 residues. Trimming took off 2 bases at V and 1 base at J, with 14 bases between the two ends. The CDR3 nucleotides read TGTGCCAGCAGTTTAATTACGTCTTCAGGGAACACTGAAGCTTTCTTT. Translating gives CASSLITSSGNTEAFF.

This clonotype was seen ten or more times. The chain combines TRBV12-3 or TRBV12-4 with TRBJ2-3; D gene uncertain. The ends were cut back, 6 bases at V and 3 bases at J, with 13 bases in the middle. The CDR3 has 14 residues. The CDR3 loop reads CASSKRLVTDTQYF. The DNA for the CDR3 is TGTGCCAGCAGCAAACGTCTGGTTACAGATACGCAGTATTTT.

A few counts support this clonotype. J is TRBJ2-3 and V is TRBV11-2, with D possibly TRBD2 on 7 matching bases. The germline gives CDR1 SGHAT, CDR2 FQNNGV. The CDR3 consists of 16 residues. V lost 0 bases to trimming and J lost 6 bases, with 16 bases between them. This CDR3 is CASSLDGGAPWDTQYF. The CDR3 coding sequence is TGTGCCAGCAGCTTAGATGGGGGGGCCCCGTGGGATACGCAGTATTTT.

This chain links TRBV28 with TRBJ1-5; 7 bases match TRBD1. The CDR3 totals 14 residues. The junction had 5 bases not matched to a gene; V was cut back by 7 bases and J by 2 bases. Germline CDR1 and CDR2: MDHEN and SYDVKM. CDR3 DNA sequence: TGTGCCAGCATACAGGGGATCGGCAATCAGCCCCAGCATTTT. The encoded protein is CASIQGIGNQPQHF.

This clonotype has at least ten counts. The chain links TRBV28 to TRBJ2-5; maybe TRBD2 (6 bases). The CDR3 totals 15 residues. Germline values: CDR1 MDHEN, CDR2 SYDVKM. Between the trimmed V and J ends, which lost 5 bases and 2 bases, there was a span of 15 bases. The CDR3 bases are TGTGCCAGCAGTATAACACCGGGGGTTCAAGAGACCCAGTACTTC. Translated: CASSITPGVQETQYF.

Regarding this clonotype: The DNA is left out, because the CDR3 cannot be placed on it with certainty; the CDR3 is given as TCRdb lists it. The CDR3 protein is CCASSLDRGNTEAFF. The J gene is TRBJ1-1, the V gene TRBV20-1; the table assigns TRBD1, which was not confirmed against the DNA. CDR1 and CDR2 from the germline V gene are DFQATT and SNEGSKA (reference sequence). The CDR3 totals 15 residues, both ends included.

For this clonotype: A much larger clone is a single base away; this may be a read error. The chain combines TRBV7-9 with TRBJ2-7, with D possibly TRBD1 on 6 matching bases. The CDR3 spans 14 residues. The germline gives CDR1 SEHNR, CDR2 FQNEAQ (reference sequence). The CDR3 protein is CASSAGQRQGEQCF. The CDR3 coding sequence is TGTGCCAGCAGCGCCGGACAGCGCCAGGGCGAGCAGTGCTTC.

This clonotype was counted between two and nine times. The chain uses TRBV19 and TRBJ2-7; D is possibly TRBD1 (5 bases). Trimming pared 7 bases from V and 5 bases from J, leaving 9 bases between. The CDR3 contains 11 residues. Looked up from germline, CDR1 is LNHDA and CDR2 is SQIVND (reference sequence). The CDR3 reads CASTLGDEQYF. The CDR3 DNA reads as TGTGCCAGTACTTTAGGGGACGAGCAGTACTTC.

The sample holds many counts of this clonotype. The CDR3 sequence: CASSSTVPEAFF. The CDR3 coding sequence is TGTGCCAGTAGTTCGACAGTCCCTGAAGCTTTCTTT. The chain recombines TRBV19 with TRBJ1-1; TRBD1 is a possible D gene (5 bases). CDR1 is LNHDA, CDR2 SQIVND, per germline (reference sequence). V was cut by 5 bases and J by 6 bases, with 10 bases left in between. The CDR3 totals 12 residues.

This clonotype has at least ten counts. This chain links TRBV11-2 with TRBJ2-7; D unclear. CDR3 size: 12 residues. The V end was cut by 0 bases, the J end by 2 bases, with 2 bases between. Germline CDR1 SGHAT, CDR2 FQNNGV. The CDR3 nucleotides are TGTGCCAGCAGCTTAGATGCCTACGAGCAGTACTTC. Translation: CASSLDAYEQYF.

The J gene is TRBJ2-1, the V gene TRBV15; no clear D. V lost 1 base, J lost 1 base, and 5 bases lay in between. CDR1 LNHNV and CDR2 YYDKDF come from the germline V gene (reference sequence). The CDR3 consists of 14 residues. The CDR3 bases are TGTGCCACCAGCAGAGTACTTTCCTACAATGAGCAGTTCTTC. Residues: CATSRVLSYNEQFF.

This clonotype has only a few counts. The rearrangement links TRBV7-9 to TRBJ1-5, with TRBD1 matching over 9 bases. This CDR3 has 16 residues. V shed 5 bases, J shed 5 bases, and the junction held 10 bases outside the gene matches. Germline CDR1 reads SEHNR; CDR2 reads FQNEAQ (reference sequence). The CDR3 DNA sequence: TGTGCCAGCAGCGGAAGACAGGGGGAATGGGATCAGCCCCAGCATTTT. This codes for CASSGRQGEWDQPQHF.

The CDR3 nucleotides are TGCGCCAGCAGCCAAAACCTGGAGGGGGGGACAGGGGAGAGCGAGCAGTACTTC. Protein sequence: CASSQNLEGGTGESEQYF. This sequence joins TRBV23-1 and TRBJ2-7, with 10 bases that match TRBD1. TRBV23-1 is recorded as an ORF, its role being uncertain. The CDR3 has 18 residues. V lost 6 bases to trimming and J lost 6 bases; unmatched junction nucleotides: 20.